Each of the 24 T cell receptor beta chains below was sequenced from the same sample in a study of blood T cells in healthy people across ages (dated by TCRdb to 2013 to 2016). Library creation used 5' RACE. Reads for this sample came from an Illumina HiSeq 2500. A second PCR of roughly 6 to 12 cycles was run with a J-beta primer mix and a sample-barcoded 5' primer. TCRdb itself trimmed the public reads at Q25 with fastp, ran MiXCR and retained productive beta chains. When rows share a CDR3 protein, they turn into one entry using the most common DNA and genes. The sample records 350,000 to 450,000 distinct CDR3 sequences, approximately 51% of which are singletons. The ten biggest clones cover 45% to 60% of the sample. The sample taken for sequencing was blood. Receptor source: a man in his 60s in good health.

Only one count was recorded for this clonotype. The genes are TRBV7-2 and TRBJ2-5; a possible D gene is TRBD2 (6 bases). The CDR3 loop spans 15 amino acids. V lost 2 bases to trimming and J lost 3 bases, with 13 bases between them. Germline assignment: CDR1 SGHTA and CDR2 FQGNSA. In nucleotides, the CDR3 is TGTGCCAGCAGCTTAAACGGGGGATCCAAAGAGACCCAGTACTTC. Its protein is CASSLNGGSKETQYF.

This sequence joins TRBV5-1 and TRBJ2-7; 7 bases agree with TRBD1. Germline V CDR1 and CDR2: SGHRS, YFSETQ. There are 14 residues in the CDR3. The V gene end was trimmed by 4 bases and the J gene end by 3 bases; junction bases not matched to a gene: 7. The DNA of the CDR3 is TGCGCCAGCAGCCCCCGGGACAGCCACTACGAGCAGTACTTC. Translated, it gives CASSPRDSHYEQYF.

This clonotype was observed a handful of times. The rearrangement links TRBV14 to TRBJ2-1, with TRBD2 identical over 10 bases. The end of the DNA fits TRBJ2-7 better, so the J call may be wrong. CDR3 length: 17 residues. Germline V gene lookup returns CDR1 SGHDN and CDR2 FVKESK. The CDR3 DNA follows: TGTGCCAGCAGCCAAGGAAATCTAGCGGGAGTTTACAATGAGCAGTACTTC. It specifies CASSQGNLAGVYNEQYF.

The V gene is TRBV28, the J gene TRBJ1-2, with D maybe TRBD1 (6 bases). Trimming stripped 7 bases from V and 0 bases from J, with 18 bases between. Germline V CDR1 and CDR2: MDHEN, SYDVKM. The CDR3 spans 16 residues. CDR3 amino acids: CASTLGGGAANYGYTF. The CDR3 bases are TGTGCCAGCACCCTCGGCGGGGGGGCGGCTAACTATGGCTACACCTTC.

V usage is TRBV7-2 and J usage is TRBJ1-2, with D hard to call. Trimming left V 6 bases short and J 4 bases short, with 6 bases between. Germline values: CDR1 SGHTA, CDR2 FQGNSA. The CDR3 totals 11 residues. CDR3 bases: TGTGCCAGCAGTTCATCCTATGGCTACACCTTC. Translated, it gives CASSSSYGYTF.

In its sample, this clonotype was seen a few times. In nucleotides, the CDR3 is TGTGCCAGCAGCTTGGGGGCGACAGGTCTTAATGGCTACACCTTC. This translates into CASSLGATGLNGYTF. The chain employs TRBV5-6 and TRBJ1-2; possible D gene TRBD1, 6 bases. V lost 0 bases and J 6 bases, leaving 15 bases between the germline ends. Germline lookup yields CDR1 SGHDT and CDR2 YYEEEE. The CDR3 covers 15 residues.

This clonotype was observed a few times. The chain couples TRBV7-2 to TRBJ1-4, with 9 positions matching TRBD1. CDR1 and CDR2 from the germline V gene are SGHTA and FQGNSA. The CDR3 is made up of 16 amino acids. V lost 3 bases to trimming and J lost 3 bases; unmatched junction nucleotides: 5. Here the CDR3 DNA reads TGTGCCAGCAGCTTGGGACAGGGCAACTCTAATGAAAAACTGTTTTTT. It is translated as CASSLGQGNSNEKLFF.

This clonotype came up many times. V and J are TRBV18 and TRBJ2-1; tentative D call: TRBD1 (5 bases). V was shortened by 6 bases and J by 5 bases, with 17 bases between the two germline ends. Germline V gene lookup returns CDR1 KGHSH and CDR2 LQKENI. The CDR3 extends over 15 amino acids. Here the CDR3 DNA reads TGTGCCAGCTCTATCGACTTAGGACATGACAATGAGCAGTTCTTC. Translation gives CASSIDLGHDNEQFF.

The rearrangement joins TRBV27 to TRBJ2-7; 9 bases line up with TRBD2. The CDR3 is made up of 14 amino acids. Germline CDR1 reads MNHEY; CDR2 reads SMNVEV (reference sequence). The junction had 8 bases not matched to a gene; V was cut back by 5 bases and J by 6 bases. This CDR3 reads CASSPVAGVGEQYF. The CDR3 nucleotides are TGTGCCAGCAGTCCTGTAGCGGGGGTGGGCGAGCAGTACTTC.

The CDR3 sequence is CASSQALSLAGFSYNEQFF. The CDR3, as DNA: TGTGCCAGCAGCCAAGCCCTGAGTCTAGCGGGTTTCTCCTACAATGAGCAGTTCTTC. The rearrangement joins TRBV4-2 to TRBJ2-1; 8 nucleotides line up with TRBD2. CDR1 is LGHNA and CDR2 is YNFKEQ in the germline V gene. Trimming at V came to 1 base and at J to 0 bases, leaving 11 bases not matched to a gene. CDR3 length: 19 residues.

V gene TRBV7-9 combines with J gene TRBJ1-6, with TRBD1 matching 8 bases. In germline, CDR1 is SEHNR, CDR2 FQNEAQ (reference sequence). Trimming removed 1 base from V and 5 bases from J; junction bases left unmatched: 7. CDR3 length: 17 residues. The CDR3 spells CASSLVSGGDDNSPLHF. CDR3 nucleotides: TGTGCCAGCAGCTTAGTTTCAGGGGGCGATGATAATTCACCCCTCCACTTT. The full variable domain, completed using reference TRBV7-9 and TRBJ1-6, is DTGVSQNPRHKITKRGQNVTFRCDPISEHNRLYWYRQTLGQGPEFLTYFQNEAQLEKSRLLSDRFSAERPKGSFSTLEIQRTEQGDSAMYLCASSLVSGGDDNSPLHFGNGTRLTVT.

This clonotype was counted a few times. In nucleotides, the CDR3 is TGTGCCAGCAGAGACCGGACCGGCGCCACAGATACGCAGTATTTT. Protein sequence: CASRDRTGATDTQYF. This chain joins TRBV6-2 or TRBV6-3 and TRBJ2-3; D unclear. Trimming took 6 bases from V and 2 from J, leaving 15 bases between them. This CDR3 is 15 amino acids long. Germline V gene data show CDR1 as MNHEY and CDR2 as SVGEGT.

DNA for the CDR3: TGCAGTGCTAGAGCGGGGGCTGGTGGCTACACCTTC. Its protein is CSARAGAGGYTF. The gene calls are TRBV20-1 and TRBJ1-2; possibly TRBD1 for D (6 bases). The V gene lost 1 base and the J gene lost 7 bases, with 10 bases spanning the gap. Germline V gene sequence: CDR1 DFQATT, CDR2 SNEGSKA (reference sequence). The CDR3 totals 12 residues.

This clonotype was counted between two and nine times. Written as DNA, the CDR3 is TGTGCCAGCAGCTTAACGGGACTGAACAATGAGCAGTTCTTC. Its protein product is CASSLTGLNNEQFF. V is TRBV7-9 and J is TRBJ2-1; possible D gene TRBD2, 6 bases. The ends were cut back, 2 bases at V and 5 bases at J, with 10 bases in the middle. The CDR3 sequence is 14 residues long. Per the germline V gene, CDR1 is SEHNR and CDR2 is FQNEAQ (reference sequence).

This clonotype came up many times. The rearrangement uses TRBV20-1 and TRBJ2-5; 8 bases match TRBD2. The CDR3 length is 12 residues. CDR1 is DFQATT, CDR2 SNEGSKA, per germline (reference sequence). V gave up 1 base and J gave up 5 bases; unmatched junction bases: 0. For the CDR3, the DNA is TGCAGTGCTAGAGGCGGGAGGGAGACCCAGTACTTC. It is translated as CSARGGRETQYF.

The CDR3 DNA follows: TGTGCCAGCAGCCACCGGGACAGGGTTTCTACGCAGTATTTT. Protein product: CASSHRDRVSTQYF. The genes are TRBV6-5 and TRBJ2-3; the match to TRBD1 covers 9 bases. V shed 6 bases, J shed 8 bases, and the junction held 9 bases outside the gene matches. The CDR3 runs 14 residues. Germline lookup yields CDR1 MNHEY and CDR2 SVGAGI.

This chain uses TRBV9 with TRBJ2-5; TRBD2 agrees at 11 bases. The germline V gene has CDR1 SGDLS and CDR2 YYNGEE. This CDR3 comprises 17 residues. Trimming removed 3 bases from V and 5 bases from J; junction bases left unmatched: 12. The CDR3 loop reads CASSALDSGRAVETQYF. In nucleotides, the CDR3 is TGTGCCAGCAGCGCCCTGGATAGCGGGAGGGCCGTGGAGACCCAGTACTTC.

The chain couples TRBV11-2 to TRBJ1-1; no definite D call. Trimming stripped 1 base from V and 4 bases from J, with 13 bases between. The CDR3 length is 15 residues. The germline CDR1 and CDR2 sequences are SGHAT and FQNNGV. CDR3 DNA: TGTGCCAGCAGCTTAGTTTTTGGGGTTGGCACTGAAGCTTTCTTT. Its protein product is CASSLVFGVGTEAFF.

A few counts support this clonotype. The chain uses TRBV9 and TRBJ2-3, with 10 nucleotides matching TRBD2. The ends lost 6 bases at V and 6 bases at J; junction bases unmatched: 10. CDR3 length: 15 amino acids. The germline gives CDR1 SGDLS, CDR2 YYNGEE. CDR3 nucleotide sequence: TGTGCCAGCACCAGCGGGGGGGCCCCTCTGGATACGCAGTATTTT. The encoded protein is CASTSGGAPLDTQYF.

This clonotype came up many times. The DNA of the CDR3 is TGTGCCAGCAGCTTCGACAGGGGGGGTGGGGCCAACGTCCTGACTTTC. Its protein is CASSFDRGGGANVLTF. V and J are TRBV9 and TRBJ2-6, with TRBD1 identical over 9 bases. V shed 4 bases, J shed 3 bases, and the junction held 5 bases outside the gene matches. This CDR3 contains 16 residues. The germline V gene has CDR1 SGDLS and CDR2 YYNGEE.

This sequence joins TRBV20-1 and TRBJ2-5; 7 bases are a match to TRBD1. Germline trimming cut 6 bases from V and 4 bases from J; bases unmatched to any gene: 14. This CDR3 has 15 amino acids. In germline, CDR1 is DFQATT, CDR2 SNEGSKA (reference sequence). Here the CDR3 reads CSARPPRDRGETQYF. CDR3 DNA sequence: TGCAGTGCCCGTCCTCCCCGGGACAGAGGAGAGACCCAGTACTTC.

The rearrangement joins TRBV30 to TRBJ2-5, with TRBD1 identical over 9 bases. Germline V gives CDR1 GTSNPN, CDR2 SVGIG (reference sequence). The J segment lost 1 base and the V segment lost 3 bases, leaving 3 bases of the junction unmatched. CDR3 length: 14 residues. The CDR3 DNA is TGTGCCTGGAGGGACAGGGGACGCCAAGAGACCCAGTACTTC. Encoded protein: CAWRDRGRQETQYF.

The sample holds a few counts of this clonotype. The V and J genes are TRBV7-9 and TRBJ2-7; possibly TRBD2 for D (6 bases). The CDR3 consists of 15 residues. Germline assignment: CDR1 SEHNR and CDR2 FQNEAQ (reference sequence). The germline V and J ends were trimmed by 4 bases and 5 bases, with 18 bases remaining between them. This CDR3 reads CASSSHTARGNEQYF. The CDR3, as DNA: TGTGCCAGCAGCTCCCATACCGCCCGGGGGAACGAGCAGTACTTC.

The chain couples TRBV10-3 to TRBJ2-7; D is perhaps TRBD1 (6 bases). Between the trimmed V and J ends, which lost 8 bases and 1 base, there was a span of 15 bases. CDR3 length equals 14 residues. CDR1 is ENHRY, CDR2 SYGVKD, per germline. The CDR3 here is CAIGRQANSYEQYF. CDR3 in DNA: TGTGCCATCGGTCGACAGGCGAATTCCTACGAGCAGTACTTC.